The entry below describes one TCR beta chain. The antigen remains undetermined. One entry per CDR3 protein results from TCRdb running MiXCR on the PCR reads. The table lists about 18,000 distinct CDR3 sequences, roughly 46% of them singletons, with approximately 28% in the top ten. V gave up 7 bases and J gave up 2 bases, with 9 bases separating them. The CDR3 loop spans 12 amino acids. CDR1 and CDR2 from the germline V gene are SEHNR and FQNEAQ (reference sequence). These data come from a study of esophageal squamous cell carcinoma under preoperative chemotherapy. General study results and limits: Post-treatment tumor-infiltrating lymphocytes appeared partly derived from peripheral T cells migrating into the tumor. Abundant clones tended to shrink rather than expand after paclitaxel-nedaplatin.

As to time point: after preoperative PTX-NDP chemotherapy. This specimen was taken from a patient given preoperative chemotherapy. This rearrangement joins TRBV7-9 to TRBJ2-7; D ambiguous. The sequence was collected from a human donor with esophageal squamous cell carcinoma. The donor label of this sample is uncertain. CDR3 in amino acids: CASNNNAYEQYF. The DNA for the CDR3 is TGTGCCAGCAACAACAACGCCTACGAGCAGTACTTC.